This T cell receptor beta chain comes out of a study of CD8+CD57+ T cells in acquired aplastic anemia. Study-level background: DNA from sorted CD4+ and CD8+ cells averaged roughly 3.4 ug.

The CDR3 runs to 15 residues. Germline V gene data show CDR1 as SGHRS and CDR2 as YFSETQ. V lost 2 bases and J lost 4, with 15 bases in between. Findings and limits, study-wide: There were over 25 CD8+ CDR3 sequences that occurred in both patients and controls.

As concerns this clonotype: What it binds is unknown.

Selection for sequencing was limited to patients who had shown CD8+CD57+ cell expansion by flow cytometry. Every patient was diagnosed with severe acquired aplastic anemia. The template for TCR beta VDJ and CDR3 sequence profiling was genomic DNA. TCRdb re-derived calls from the reads in MiXCR, one entry per CDR3 protein. The sample lists 95,000 to 150,000 distinct CDR3 sequences; about 40% were seen once. The clonotype was recovered from a human donor with aplastic anemia. The rearrangement uses TRBV5-1 and TRBJ1-2, with D maybe TRBD1 (6 bases). The specimen sequenced was sorted CD4+, CD8+, or CD8+CD57+ T cells (not recorded which) from PBMCs. CDR3 sequence: CASSFTSEGVYGYTF. The CDR3 nucleotides are TGCGCCAGCAGCTTTACATCCGAGGGGGTCTATGGCTACACCTTC.